This T cell receptor beta chain was sequenced for a study of cytomegalovirus exposure and HLA in healthy donors. Study-level findings and limits: Reportedly, HLA-A and HLA-B alleles of most subjects were accurately predicted from TCR beta. When the data were analyzed later, several of the most significant clusters appeared to be linked to common viral pathogens.

Germline V CDR1 and CDR2: MGHRA, YSYEKL. With 1 base removed from V and 6 bases from J, the gap between germline ends came to 13 bases. This CDR3 is 15 amino acids long. A remark on this clone: Its target is not known.

The study ran its PCR with 60 Vbeta and 13 Jbeta primers. In the original processing: Among the unique TCR beta chains that a later analysis counted, around 72 million in all, around 11 million were shared. Method: immunoSEQ multiplex PCR; TCRdb's copy keeps in-frame clones and lacks some. For V, J and clone size, that table is used; D and trimming come from the DNA. The sample lists 150,000 to 200,000 clones, around four fifths occurring once. The sample was PBMCs. The gene calls are TRBV4-1 and TRBJ1-5, with D perhaps TRBD1 (6 bases). This TCR derives from a woman aged 25 to 45 in good health and CMV-seronegative. The CDR3 DNA reads TGCGCCAGCAGCCAAGCGGACAGTTGGGTTCAGCCCCAGCATTTT. The encoded protein is CASSQADSWVQPQHF.